These 8 T cell receptor beta chains share one sample of origin, sequenced in a study of regulatory T cells in long-lasting Graves disease. The sample's time point: newly diagnosed GD, antithyroid drugs for less than 3 months. With RNA extracted from PBMCs as input, the TCR library was made. Construction of the TCR beta libraries employed iRepertoire HTBI primers in conjunction with Arm-PCR of CDR3 regions. TCRdb used MiXCR to reprocess the multiplex PCR reads, holding one entry per CDR3 protein. The table lists about 350,000 distinct CDR3 sequences, around 17% of them singletons. This same sample was also part of a study on T cells in Graves' hyperthyroidism and ophthalmopathy.

Sequenced material: peripheral blood mononuclear cells (PBMCs), taken at new diagnosis, from a patient treated with antithyroid drugs. These TCRs come from a man aged 35-49 years with Graves disease.

J is TRBJ2-1 and V is TRBV6-2 or TRBV6-3, with TRBD2 matching over 7 bases. The CDR3 is 17 residues long. V lost 2 bases, J lost 0 bases, and 7 bases stayed unmatched. Germline V gene data show CDR1 as MNHEY and CDR2 as SVGEGT. The CDR3 loop is CASSYRRDYYSYNEQFF. DNA of the CDR3: TGTGCCAGCAGTTACCGCCGGGACTATTACTCCTACAATGAGCAGTTCTTC.

The V gene is TRBV28, the J gene TRBJ2-7; possible D gene TRBD2, 6 bases. The CDR3 is 14 residues long. CDR1 is MDHEN, CDR2 SYDVKM, per germline. V shed 5 bases and J shed 2 bases, with 13 bases lying between them. The CDR3 region has the DNA TGTGCCAGCAGTCTGCTAGCGTTTACCTACGAGCAGTACTTC. It specifies CASSLLAFTYEQYF.

The chain combines TRBV2 with TRBJ1-1; no clear D. CDR3 length equals 12 residues. Between the trimmed V and J ends, which lost 2 bases and 8 bases, there was a span of 9 bases. Germline V gene lookup returns CDR1 SNHLY and CDR2 FYNNEI. This CDR3 reads CASSEQETEAFF. DNA of the CDR3: TGTGCCAGCAGTGAACAGGAGACGGAAGCTTTCTTT.

The chain links TRBV7-8 to TRBJ1-5; TRBD1 matches 9 bases. The V gene end was trimmed by 7 bases and the J gene end by 6 bases; junction bases not matched to a gene: 10. Germline CDR1 SGHVS, CDR2 FQNEAQ. CDR3 length equals 15 residues. The CDR3 DNA reads TGTGCCAGCAACCCGGACAGGGGACGAGGTCAGCCCCAGCATTTT. Protein: CASNPDRGRGQPQHF. Full variable domain (outside the CDR3, taken from reference TRBV7-8 and TRBJ1-5): GAGVSQSPRYKVAKRGQDVALRCDPISGHVSLFWYQQALGQGPEFLTYFQNEAQLDKSGLPSDRFFAERPEGSVSTLKIQRTQQEDSAVYLCASNPDRGRGQPQHFGDGTRLSIL.

At least ten counts were recorded for this clonotype. The V gene is TRBV9, the J gene TRBJ1-1, with D possibly TRBD1 on 5 matching bases. V lost 5 bases and J 0 bases, leaving 11 bases between the germline ends. CDR1 is SGDLS, CDR2 YYNGEE, per germline. The CDR3 is 14 residues long. As DNA, the CDR3 is TGTGCCAGCAGTGGGGGGGTTGTGAACACTGAAGCTTTCTTT. Protein product: CASSGGVVNTEAFF.

The genes are TRBV29-1 and TRBJ1-1, with D possibly matching TRBD1 (6 bases). The CDR3 has 14 residues. V dropped 0 bases and J dropped 5 bases, with 13 bases sitting between them. Germline V CDR1 and CDR2: SQVTM, ANQGSEA. For the CDR3, the DNA is TGCAGCGTTGAAGACAGGGGATATGGTACTGAAGCTTTCTTT. As protein: CSVEDRGYGTEAFF.

This clonotype came up many times. The chain links TRBV10-3 to TRBJ1-1, with D perhaps matching TRBD1 (6 bases). Trimming removed 6 bases at V and 1 base at J, with 18 bases between. Germline assignment: CDR1 ENHRY and CDR2 SYGVKD. The CDR3 extends over 16 amino acids. The CDR3 region has the DNA TGTGCCATCAGCCAAGGGTTAGGACAGAAGAACACTGAAGCTTTCTTT. It specifies CAISQGLGQKNTEAFF.

Ten or more counts support this clonotype. The chain is built from TRBV30 and TRBJ2-1, with D maybe TRBD2 (6 bases). CDR1 is GTSNPN and CDR2 is SVGIG in the germline V gene (reference sequence). Trimming took off 1 base at V and 5 bases at J, with 15 bases between the two ends. This CDR3 region has 15 residues. The CDR3 here is CAWSGRGRLNNEQFF. CDR3 nucleotide sequence: TGTGCCTGGAGTGGGCGGGGAAGACTCAACAATGAGCAGTTCTTC.